What follows describes a single T cell receptor (beta chain). This receptor's antigen is unknown. Base qualities were left out, and no much larger clone turns up one base away. Sequences SGHRS (CDR1) and YFSETQ (CDR2) are obtained from the germline V gene. The germline V end is reduced by 4 bases and the J end by 8 bases; junction bases left unmatched: 3. Counted from cysteine to phenylalanine, this CDR3 has 12 amino acids. The read is trimmed to its CDR3 DNA, 36 bases read in frame from base 1. Donors were healthy HIV-negative adults with no recently reported acute infections or vaccinations. All donors were Caucasian adults living in Nashville, Tennessee, USA. For unsorted samples, about 90 million PBMCs were counted, and genomic DNA was extracted using the QIAamp DNA Blood Mini kit. Blood was collected by leukapheresis, and PBMCs were isolated by Ficoll-Histopaque density gradient centrifugation and then cryopreserved in liquid nitrogen vapor phase.

TCR CDR3 regions were amplified from genomic DNA by multiplex PCR using the deep immunoSEQ assay. Extracted genomic DNA from each cell subset was distributed evenly across all wells of several immunoSEQ 96-well plates, and each plate was treated as a replicate. Each replicate PCR for unsorted PBMC received about 310 ng genomic DNA, equal to about 30,000 T cell genomes. Genomic DNA from unsorted PBMC was sequenced over ten immunoSEQ deep assay plates. The purified libraries were quantified using a Qubit 3.0 fluorometer, sized with a Bioanalyzer 2100, and then quantified again using the KAPA Library Quantification kit. A separate single-read 150-cycle Illumina NextSeq 550 flow cell was used to sequence each immunoSEQ 96-well plate. The authors' pipeline ran thus. The immunoSEQ output contained only junctional sequences without quality scores, so filtering could not match that applied to full-length reads. To assign V/J genes and CDR3, sequences were annotated using PyIR, a Python wrapper for IgBLAST v1.9, with IMGT germline references. Reads were removed for weak V/J assignments (E-value above 1e-6), missing CDR3, stop codons, out-of-frame junctions, or ambiguous translated residues. V3J clonotypes were defined as sequences sharing an identical inferred V gene, J gene, and CDR3 amino acid sequence. Percentage overlap between repertoires was computed as shared unique clonotypes divided by the size of the smaller repertoire. Repertoire richness was assessed with RTK rarefaction, the Chao1 estimator, and Recon v2.1 estimates of unobserved clonotypes. TCRdb took this table from immuneACCESS and kept in-frame rearrangements with V and J called. Such tables lack part of the clones; where checked against another copy, unresolved V genes explain under half of the gap, and the rest is unexplained. V and J calls and clone size are as listed in that table; D and trimming were resolved from the DNA. A total of about half a million clones appear in this sample, around 80% of them only once. The top ten hold around 12% of the sample.

The sample originates from a study of shared clonotypes between healthy human individuals (dated by TCRdb to 2020 to 2022). General notes on the study: The cohort comprised a couple of women and a few men aged 18 to 49 years. To estimate repertoire size and how much clonotypes are shared between individuals, the study performed deep sequencing of blood TCR repertoires from roughly five healthy adults. To increase sequencing depth and limit assay-specific biases, different laboratories used diverse techniques to prepare libraries and sequence TCR repertoires. Between about 0.9 and 9 billion PBMCs per donor were obtained by leukapheresis.

Results and caveats for the whole study, not just this receptor: Based on pairwise subsampling, the degree of clonotype sharing among donors was expected to be affected by sequencing depth. The small number of donors limited the genetic and exposure-history diversity represented. Sampling was restricted to blood, and TCR repertoires in tissue are likely to differ from TCR repertoires in blood.

This TCR was sampled from a woman between 35 and 50 years old in good health. Some clones in this sample may be carry-over from other donors' samples. The sequenced sample consisted of PBMCs. This chain is built from TRBV5-1 and TRBJ2-1; the junction holds 7 bases that match TRBD1. The CDR3 reads as follows: CASSPGQDEQFF. The DNA reads TGCGCCAGCAGCCCAGGACAGGATGAGCAGTTCTTC.